The T cell receptor (beta chain) described here comes from a study of cytomegalovirus exposure and HLA in healthy donors. About the research overall: The approximately 120 validation repertoires, a later analysis reported, used the same platform as the 666 first-cohort repertoires.

As to this clone: Its cognate antigen is unknown. Other DNA sequences of this sample code for an identical CDR3.

Looked up from germline, CDR1 is SGHRS and CDR2 is YFSETQ. Trimming shortened V by 0 bases and J by 5 bases, and 10 bases separated the two germline ends. CDR3 length: 14 residues. TCRdb keeps only in-frame clones here, not all; method: immunoSEQ multiplex PCR. The repertoire has 130,000 to 150,000 clones, about 83% of them found once; the top ten carry almost 1.5%. Points from the study as a whole: Investigators reported 150 to 200 TCR beta chains as tied to cytomegalovirus. In vitro testing confirmed a few CMV-associated chains as specific for CMV antigens. Subsequent analysis of the approximately 110 validation repertoires found a tendency for first-cohort TCR clusters to co-occur.

The J gene is TRBJ2-3, the V gene TRBV5-1, with D possibly being TRBD1 (7 bases). This receptor was identified in a woman in her 30s in good health and CMV-seronegative. Material for sequencing was PBMCs. For the CDR3, the DNA is TGCGCCAGCAGCTTGGGGCAGGGGGGAGATACGCAGTATTTT. It encodes CASSLGQGGDTQYF.